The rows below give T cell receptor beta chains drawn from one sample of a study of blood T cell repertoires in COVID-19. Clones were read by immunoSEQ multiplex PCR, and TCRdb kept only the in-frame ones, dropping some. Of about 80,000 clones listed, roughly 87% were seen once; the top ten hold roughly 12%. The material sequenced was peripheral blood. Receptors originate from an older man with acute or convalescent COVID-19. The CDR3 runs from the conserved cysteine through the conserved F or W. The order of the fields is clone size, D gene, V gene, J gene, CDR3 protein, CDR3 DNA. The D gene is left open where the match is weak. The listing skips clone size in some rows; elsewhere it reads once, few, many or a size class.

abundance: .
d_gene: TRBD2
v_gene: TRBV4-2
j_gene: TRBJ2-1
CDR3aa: CASSQDYGTTNNEQFF
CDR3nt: TGTGCCAGCAGCCAAGATTACGGGACTACTAACAATGAGCAGTTCTTC

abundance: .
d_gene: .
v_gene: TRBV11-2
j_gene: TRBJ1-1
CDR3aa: CASSLGGLAEAFF
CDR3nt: TGTGCCAGCAGCTTGGGAGGGCTTGCTGAAGCTTTCTTT

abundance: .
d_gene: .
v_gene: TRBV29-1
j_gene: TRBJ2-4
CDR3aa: CSVAGGQLAKNIQYF
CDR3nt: TGCAGCGTTGCCGGGGGGCAGCTAGCCAAAAACATTCAGTACTTC

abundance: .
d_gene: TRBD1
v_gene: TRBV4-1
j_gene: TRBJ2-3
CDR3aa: CASSQVRDRGSDTQYF
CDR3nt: TGCGCCAGCAGCCAAGTTCGCGACAGGGGGTCAGATACGCAGTATTTT

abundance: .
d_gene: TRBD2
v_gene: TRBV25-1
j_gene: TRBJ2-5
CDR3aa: CASMPAGGQETQYF
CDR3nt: TGTGCCAGCATGCCAGCGGGGGGCCAAGAGACCCAGTACTTC

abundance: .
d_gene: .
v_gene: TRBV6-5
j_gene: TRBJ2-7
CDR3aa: CASSSQGEPYEQYF
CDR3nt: TGTGCCAGCAGTTCCCAGGGTGAGCCCTACGAGCAGTACTTC

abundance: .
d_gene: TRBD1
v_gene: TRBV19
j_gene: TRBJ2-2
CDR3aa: CASSIWTGGSGELFF
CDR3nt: TGTGCCAGTAGTATCTGGACAGGGGGCTCCGGGGAGCTGTTTTTT

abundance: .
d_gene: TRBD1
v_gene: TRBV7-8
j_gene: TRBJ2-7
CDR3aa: CASSLETGPYEQYF
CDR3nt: TGTGCCAGCAGCTTAGAGACAGGGCCCTACGAGCAGTACTTC

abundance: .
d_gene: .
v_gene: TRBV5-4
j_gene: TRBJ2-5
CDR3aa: CASSQDTLETQYF
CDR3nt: TGTGCCAGCAGCCAGGACACGTTAGAGACCCAGTACTTC

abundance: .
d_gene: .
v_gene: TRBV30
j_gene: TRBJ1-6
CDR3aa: CAWSVPVQGRSPLHF
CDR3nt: TGTGCCTGGAGTGTACCTGTACAGGGTCGCTCACCCCTCCACTTT

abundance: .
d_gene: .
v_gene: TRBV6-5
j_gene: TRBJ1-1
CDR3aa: CASSSPGRTEAFF
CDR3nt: TGTGCCAGCAGTTCCCCAGGGAGGACTGAAGCTTTCTTT

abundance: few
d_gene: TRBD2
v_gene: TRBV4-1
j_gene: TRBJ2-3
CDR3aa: CASSPLTSGATDTQYF
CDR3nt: TGCGCCAGCAGCCCACTAACTAGCGGGGCCACAGATACGCAGTATTTT

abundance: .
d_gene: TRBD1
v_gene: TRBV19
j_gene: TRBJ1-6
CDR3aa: CASSDRGKGSPLHF
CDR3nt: TGTGCCAGTAGTGACAGGGGGAAGGGTTCACCCCTCCACTTT

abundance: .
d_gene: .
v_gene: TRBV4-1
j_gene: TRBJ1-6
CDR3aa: CASSQGQGFNSPLHF
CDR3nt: TGCGCCAGCAGCCAAGGTCAGGGTTTCAATTCACCCCTCCACTTT

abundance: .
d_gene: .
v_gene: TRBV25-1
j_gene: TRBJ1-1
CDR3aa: CASSESQRGNTEAFF
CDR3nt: TGTGCCAGCAGTGAATCTCAAAGGGGGAACACTGAAGCTTTCTTT

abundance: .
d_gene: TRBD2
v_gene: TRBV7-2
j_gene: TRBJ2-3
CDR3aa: CASIGLGNTDTQYF
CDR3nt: TGTGCCAGTATCGGACTAGGTAATACAGATACGCAGTATTTT

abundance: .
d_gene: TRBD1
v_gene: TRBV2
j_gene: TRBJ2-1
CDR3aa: CASTPRDRGSDEQFF
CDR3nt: TGTGCCAGCACCCCAAGGGACAGGGGGTCGGATGAGCAGTTCTTC